This TCR beta chain emerged from a study of CD8 T cells in Susac syndrome. The germline V gene has CDR1 LNHDA and CDR2 SQIVND (reference sequence). This CDR3 spans 13 amino acids. V gave up 2 bases and J gave up 10 bases; unmatched junction bases: 4. The multiple sclerosis control group consisted of treatment-naive patients whose relapsing-remitting disease, which was either stable or active, fulfilled revised McDonald criteria. The RNA input was roughly 0.45 to 1 ug, and it was reverse transcribed with random hexamers. From the immunoSEQ multiplex PCR reads, TCRdb called clonotypes with MiXCR, one entry per CDR3 protein. Of hundreds of thousands of distinct CDR3 sequences listed, 85% are singletons.

Sequencing was performed on CD8+ T cells from PBMCs. The chain has TRBV19 and TRBJ2-5; 10 bases align to TRBD2. This TCR was recovered from a human donor with multiple sclerosis. DNA for the CDR3: TGTGCCAGTAGTATACTAGCGGGAGTCGGCCAGTACTTC. Protein: CASSILAGVGQYF.